Presented here are 4 T cell receptor beta chains from one specimen sequenced in a study of multiple sclerosis patients with progressive multifocal leukoencephalopathy. Assay: immunoSEQ multiplex PCR; the TCRdb copy retains only in-frame clones and omits some. Of 25,000 to 35,000 clones listed, around 90% are singletons. Time point indicated: before natalizumab initiation. What was sequenced was PBMCs. Receptors were obtained from a human donor with multiple sclerosis.

The chain joins TRBV29-1 to TRBJ2-5; D could derive from TRBD1 or TRBD2 (5 bases each). This CDR3 is built from 11 residues. Germline V gene data show CDR1 as SQVTM and CDR2 as ANQGSEA. Trimming pared 6 bases from V and 6 bases from J, leaving 11 bases between. The CDR3 reads CSVAQGQTQYF. CDR3 in DNA: TGCAGCGTCGCTCAGGGACAGACCCAGTACTTC.

V gene TRBV7-8 combines with J gene TRBJ1-3; no reliable D call. Per germline, CDR1 SGHVS and CDR2 FQNEAQ. This CDR3 has 14 residues. V gave up 1 base and J gave up 4 bases, with 8 bases separating them. DNA of the CDR3: TGTGCCAGCAGCTTAGTCGGTGGAGGAAACACCATATATTTT. Protein product: CASSLVGGGNTIYF.

This clone has a single count. The V call is TRBV27, the J call TRBJ1-2; D remains unclear. Germline lookup yields CDR1 MNHEY and CDR2 SMNVEV (reference sequence). This CDR3 spans 13 amino acids. With 3 bases removed from V and 8 bases from J, the gap between germline ends came to 13 bases. This CDR3 reads CASSLTLTGGYTF. CDR3 nucleotide sequence: TGTGCCAGCAGTTTGACCCTGACGGGCGGCTACACCTTC.

The chain employs TRBV7-2 and TRBJ1-2; 11 bases align to TRBD1. Germline V gives CDR1 SGHTA, CDR2 FQGNSA. The V segment lost 6 bases and the J segment 5 bases; nucleotides outside the gene matches: 8. The CDR3 is 15 amino acids. Here the CDR3 reads CASSLDGQGAYGYTF. In nucleotides, the CDR3 is TGTGCCAGCAGTTTGGATGGACAGGGGGCATATGGCTACACCTTC.